These 25 T cell receptor beta chains were sequenced from one sample in a study of Ad26.COV2.S vaccination and SARS-CoV-2 variants. Produced via immunoSEQ multiplex PCR; TCRdb's table is partial and in-frame only. This sample has around 350,000 clones, with about 91% found just once. The sequencing used peripheral blood, collected after recovery from COVID-19. The receptors here all came from a human donor who had recovered from COVID-19.

DNA of the CDR3: TGTGCCAGCAGGGGGACAGGGGGCGGCTACACCTTC. Amino acid sequence: CASRGTGGGYTF. The chain couples TRBV3-1 (or the pseudogene TRBV3-2) to TRBJ1-2; 12 bases agree with TRBD1. The junction had 1 base not matched to a gene; V was cut back by 6 bases and J by 8 bases. Germline values: CDR1 LGHDT, CDR2 YNNKEL (reference sequence). There are 12 residues in the CDR3.

J is TRBJ2-7 and V is TRBV28, with 9 positions matching TRBD1. This CDR3 is built from 14 residues. Germline V gene data show CDR1 as MDHEN and CDR2 as SYDVKM. J was trimmed by 1 base and V by 6 bases; bases with no gene match: 4. This chain's CDR3 is CASRDRGGSYEQYF. CDR3 DNA sequence: TGTGCCAGCAGAGACAGGGGGGGGTCCTACGAGCAGTACTTC. Looking up the rest from reference TRBV28 and TRBJ2-7 gives the full variable domain: DVKVTQSSRYLVKRTGEKVFLECVQDMDHENMFWYRQDPGLGLRLIYFSYDVKMKEKGDIPEGYSVSREKKERFSLILESASTNQTSMYLCASRDRGGSYEQYFGPGTRLTVT.

This sequence joins TRBV9 and TRBJ1-4, with D perhaps TRBD1 (5 bases). Per the germline V gene, CDR1 is SGDLS and CDR2 is YYNGEE. This CDR3 is built from 16 residues. The germline V and J ends were trimmed by 0 bases and 7 bases, with 16 bases remaining between them. CDR3 sequence (DNA): TGTGCCAGCAGCGTAGGTGGAAGGGGCGTATTTGAAAAACTGTTTTTT. Its protein product is CASSVGGRGVFEKLFF.

The chain links TRBV7-8 to TRBJ2-1; D uncertain. CDR1 is SGHVS and CDR2 is FQNEAQ in the germline V gene. The CDR3 length is 15 residues. Trimming removed 5 bases from V and 4 bases from J, with 15 bases in between. CDR3 nucleotide sequence: TGTGCCAGCAGCAACCCAGGCGAATCTTACAATGAGCAGTTCTTC. Residues: CASSNPGESYNEQFF.

This chain links TRBV27 with TRBJ2-7, with a tentative D call TRBD1 (6 bases). The germline V and J ends were trimmed by 4 bases and 4 bases, with 14 bases remaining between them. CDR3 size: 14 residues. Per germline, CDR1 MNHEY and CDR2 SMNVEV (reference sequence). The CDR3 is CASSSQLDRYEQYF. The CDR3, as DNA: TGTGCCAGCAGTTCCCAATTGGACAGATACGAGCAGTACTTC.

Comments on this clone: Other DNA sequences from this sample encode an identical CDR3 as well. J is TRBJ1-5 and V is TRBV4-3; 9 bases fit TRBD1. Germline CDR1 is LGHNA and CDR2 is YSLEER. The CDR3 extends over 15 amino acids. After removal of 3 bases from V and 0 bases from J, the junction contained 0 bases not matched to a gene. The CDR3 reads CASSQGQGSNQPQHF. For the CDR3, the DNA is TGCGCCAGCAGCCAGGGACAGGGTAGCAATCAGCCCCAGCATTTT.

J is TRBJ2-5 and V is TRBV7-2; 10 bases agree with TRBD2. The CDR3 sequence is 14 residues long. The germline V gene encodes CDR1 SGHTA and CDR2 FQGNSA. The ends lost 8 bases at V and 4 bases at J; junction bases unmatched: 7. The CDR3 here is CASEAGGQGETQYF. The CDR3 DNA is TGTGCCAGCGAAGCGGGGGGGCAGGGAGAGACCCAGTACTTC.

The V and J genes are TRBV5-6 and TRBJ1-2; D call uncertain. V was cut by 6 bases and J by 7 bases, with 19 bases left in between. Germline CDR1 reads SGHDT; CDR2 reads YYEEEE. The CDR3 runs to 14 residues. CDR3 region: CASIKWMGMGGYTF. The CDR3, as DNA: TGTGCCAGCATCAAATGGATGGGTATGGGTGGCTACACCTTC.

V gene TRBV11-2 combines with J gene TRBJ1-6; TRBD1 is a possible D gene (5 bases). Germline CDR1 is SGHAT and CDR2 is FQNNGV. The CDR3 sequence is 13 residues long. Between the trimmed V and J ends, which lost 5 bases and 7 bases, there was a span of 9 bases. The CDR3 bases are TGTGCCAGCAGCCCAGGGAAGAATTCACCCCTCCACTTT. This encodes CASSPGKNSPLHF.

The rearrangement links TRBV19 to TRBJ1-3; D may be TRBD1 (5 bases). From germline, CDR1 is LNHDA and CDR2 SQIVND (reference sequence). Trimming cost V 7 bases and J 0 bases, with 16 bases left between them. The CDR3 has 16 amino acids. CDR3 in DNA: TGTGCCAGTACCCCAGGGACTATGAGCTCTGGAAACACCATATATTTT. Its protein product is CASTPGTMSSGNTIYF.

The V gene is TRBV10-3, the J gene TRBJ1-6; no definite D call. Germline loops: CDR1 ENHRY, CDR2 SYGVKD. V lost 6 bases and J lost 8, with 8 bases in between. The CDR3 is 12 amino acids. DNA for the CDR3: TGTGCCATCAGCCCCGTTGATTCACCCCTCCACTTT. Translating gives CAISPVDSPLHF.

The chain links TRBV19 to TRBJ2-5, with 8 bases that match TRBD2. CDR3 length: 15 amino acids. Trimming removed 3 bases from V and 0 bases from J; junction bases left unmatched: 3. The V gene's germline CDR1 is LNHDA and CDR2 SQIVND (reference sequence). The CDR3 coding sequence is TGTGCCAGTAGTATTAGCGGGGACTACCAAGAGACCCAGTACTTC. This gives the protein CASSISGDYQETQYF.

Comments on this clone: The same CDR3 is also encoded by other DNA sequences in this sample. This sequence joins TRBV4-1 and TRBJ1-5, with D possibly matching TRBD1 (5 bases). Germline CDR1 reads MGHRA; CDR2 reads YSYEKL. V lost 3 bases to trimming and J lost 1 base, with 7 bases between them. This CDR3 contains 14 residues. CDR3: CASSQGVSNQPQHF. The CDR3 nucleotides read TGCGCCAGCAGCCAGGGGGTCAGCAATCAGCCCCAGCATTTT.

V and J are TRBV2 and TRBJ1-5; D gene uncertain. Trimming took 3 bases from V and 7 from J, leaving 16 bases between them. Germline V gene lookup returns CDR1 SNHLY and CDR2 FYNNEI. The CDR3 contains 15 residues. For the CDR3, the DNA is TGTGCCAGCAGTGAGCGGGGTCTCCCTTTCCAGCCCCAGCATTTT. It translates to CASSERGLPFQPQHF.

The chain links TRBV9 to TRBJ2-7; TRBD1 aligns across 8 bases. This CDR3 has 12 amino acids. The J segment lost 7 bases and the V segment lost 2 bases, leaving 2 bases of the junction unmatched. Germline-derived CDR1 and CDR2 are SGDLS and YYNGEE. CDR3 sequence reads: CASSVTGGEQYF. CDR3 DNA sequence: TGTGCCAGCAGCGTTACAGGGGGAGAGCAGTACTTC.

The chain is built from TRBV29-1 and TRBJ1-2, with D possibly TRBD1 on 6 matching bases. With 3 bases removed from V and 6 bases from J, the gap between germline ends came to 20 bases. The CDR3 totals 15 residues. Germline V gene data show CDR1 as SQVTM and CDR2 as ANQGSEA. The CDR3 sequence is CSVDEQGRLYNGYTF. The CDR3, as DNA: TGCAGCGTTGATGAGCAGGGGCGTCTGTATAATGGCTACACCTTC.

The V call is TRBV7-8, the J call TRBJ1-1; maybe TRBD1 (5 bases). There are 14 residues in the CDR3. The V end was cut by 5 bases, the J end by 6 bases, with 16 bases between. Germline lookup yields CDR1 SGHVS and CDR2 FQNEAQ. CDR3 residues: CASSLYGGVSEAFF. The CDR3, as DNA: TGTGCCAGCAGCCTTTACGGAGGGGTGTCTGAAGCTTTCTTT.

V is TRBV11-2 and J is TRBJ1-6; TRBD1 might be the D (5 bases). Trimming removed 8 bases at V and 10 bases at J, with 18 bases between. Germline CDR1 SGHAT, CDR2 FQNNGV. This CDR3 spans 14 amino acids. In DNA form, the CDR3 reads TGTGCCAGCTCCTGGAATGGGGGAACGTCACCCCTCCACTTT. Protein sequence: CASSWNGGTSPLHF.

CDR3 in amino acids: CASSLVRGENYGYTF. The CDR3 DNA is TGTGCCAGCAGCTTAGTCCGGGGGGAAAACTATGGCTACACCTTC. The gene calls are TRBV13 and TRBJ1-2, with D maybe TRBD1 (5 bases). Deletions cut 1 base from V and 2 bases from J, with 11 bases between. Germline CDR1 and CDR2: PRHDT and FYEKMQ (reference sequence). CDR3 length equals 15 residues.

V is TRBV6-6 and J is TRBJ2-7; 9 positions agree with TRBD1. V lost 6 bases, J lost 4 bases, and 13 bases stayed unmatched. Germline V gives CDR1 MNHNY, CDR2 SVGAGI (reference sequence). There are 16 residues in the CDR3. The CDR3: CASRATGTGRVYEQYF. Here the CDR3 DNA reads TGTGCCAGCAGGGCCACCGGGACAGGGAGGGTGTACGAGCAGTACTTC.

This rearrangement joins TRBV9 to TRBJ1-1, with D uncertain. Per the germline V gene, CDR1 is SGDLS and CDR2 is YYNGEE. The CDR3 has 13 residues. V lost 4 bases to trimming and J lost 5 bases, with 12 bases between them. This CDR3 reads CASSRPAKTEAFF. In nucleotides, the CDR3 is TGTGCCAGCAGCCGACCCGCAAAGACTGAAGCTTTCTTT.

The chain is built from TRBV19 and TRBJ2-1; 9 nucleotides match TRBD2. J gave up 8 bases and V 5 bases, and 10 bases lay outside the gene matches. This CDR3 region has 15 residues. From germline, CDR1 is LNHDA and CDR2 SQIVND (reference sequence). CDR3 region: CASSRSGTSSHEQFF. CDR3 sequence (DNA): TGTGCCAGTAGTCGGTCCGGGACTAGCTCACATGAGCAGTTCTTC.

The rearrangement links TRBV7-3 to TRBJ2-5; D may be TRBD1 or TRBD2 (5 bases each). Trimming removed 0 bases from V and 4 bases from J, with 9 bases in between. The germline CDR1 and CDR2 sequences are SGHTA and FQGTGA. The CDR3 is 14 amino acids. The DNA of the CDR3 is TGTGCCAGCAGCTTAACTGGGGGTGGAGAGACCCAGTACTTC. It translates to CASSLTGGGETQYF.

The CDR3 DNA sequence: TGTGCCAGCAGTTTTGGACAGACTTCCTACGAGCAGTACTTC. Translated: CASSFGQTSYEQYF. V usage is TRBV6-5 and J usage is TRBJ2-7, with D tentatively TRBD1 (6 bases). The CDR3 length is 14 residues. Trimming cost V 4 bases and J 1 base, with 11 bases left between them. Germline CDR1 MNHEY, CDR2 SVGAGI.

The chain employs TRBV12-5 and TRBJ1-5; D might be TRBD1 (6 bases). CDR1 and CDR2 from the germline V gene are LGHNT and FRNRAP. CDR3 size: 15 residues. The V end was cut by 0 bases, the J end by 7 bases, with 13 bases between. The CDR3 nucleotides read TGTGCTAGTGGTTTGGTTACCGGACAGATACAGCCCCAGCATTTT. Amino acid sequence: CASGLVTGQIQPQHF.